These 21 T cell receptor beta chains share one sample of origin, sequenced in a study of human T cells and chemical hapten exposure. A single record per CDR3 protein comes from TCRdb applying MiXCR to the 5' RACE reads. The sample has 65,000 to 95,000 distinct CDR3 sequences, 6% to 8.5% seen once. Sequencing started from total RNA isolated from unfractionated whole blood. The receptors shown here come from a male donor in good health.

This clonotype was observed a few times. V and J are TRBV11-2 and TRBJ1-6, with D possibly being TRBD1 (5 bases). This CDR3 is 14 amino acids long. Germline V lookup: CDR1 SGHAT, CDR2 FQNNGV. The V gene lost 2 bases and the J gene lost 6 bases, with 8 bases spanning the gap. Here the CDR3 reads CASSLYRINSPLHF. CDR3 DNA: TGTGCCAGCAGCTTATACAGGATTAATTCACCCCTCCACTTT.

This clonotype has ten or more counts. J is TRBJ2-1 and V is TRBV11-2; 7 bases line up with TRBD2. The junction had 8 bases not matched to a gene; V was cut back by 5 bases and J by 10 bases. Per the germline V gene, CDR1 is SGHAT and CDR2 is FQNNGV. The CDR3 has 13 residues. The CDR3 sequence is CASSPRLAVEQFF. The CDR3 bases are TGTGCCAGCAGCCCCCGACTAGCTGTGGAGCAGTTCTTC.

The chain recombines TRBV5-1 with TRBJ2-3; D remains ambiguous. The CDR3 is made up of 14 amino acids. The germline CDR1 and CDR2 sequences are SGHRS and YFSETQ. The V end was cut by 1 base, the J end by 3 bases, with 9 bases between. The CDR3 spells CASSLNGGTDTQYF. The CDR3 nucleotides read TGCGCCAGCAGCTTGAACGGTGGGACAGATACGCAGTATTTT.

On this clonotype: At one end, the junction sequence differs from germline, possibly due to a read error. The CDR3 reads CSVVGRGGGDTF. CDR3 sequence (DNA): TGCAGCGTCGTGGGACGAGGGGGTGGCGACACCTTC. The chain is built from TRBV29-1 and TRBJ1-2; D might be TRBD1 (6 bases). This CDR3 spans 12 amino acids. Per the germline V gene, CDR1 is SQVTM and CDR2 is ANQGSEA.

V and J are TRBV20-1 and TRBJ2-7, with D maybe TRBD2 (5 bases). The CDR3 sequence is 13 residues long. The V gene's germline CDR1 is DFQATT and CDR2 SNEGSKA (reference sequence). The V and J ends lost 1 base and 2 bases respectively, with 9 bases between them. In DNA, the CDR3 is TGCAGTGCTAGAGCGGGGTTACCCTACGAGCAGTACTTC. This sequence encodes CSARAGLPYEQYF.

The table lists this clonotype with many counts. V is TRBV7-2 and J is TRBJ2-1, with TRBD2 matching 9 bases. The CDR3 sequence is 16 residues long. With V trimmed by 2 bases and J by 7 bases, 9 bases remained unmatched. The germline CDR1 and CDR2 sequences are SGHTA and FQGNSA. DNA of the CDR3: TGTGCCAGCAGCTTAATGGCGGGAGGGCCGGGGAATGAGCAGTTCTTC. It translates to CASSLMAGGPGNEQFF. The full variable domain, rest sourced from reference TRBV7-2 and TRBJ2-1, is GAGVSQSPSNKVTEKGKDVELRCDPISGHTALYWYRQSLGQGLEFLIYFQGNSAPDKSGLPSDRFSAERTGGSVSTLTIQRTQQEDSAVYLCASSLMAGGPGNEQFFGPGTRLTVL.

This clonotype was seen repeatedly, ten times or more. The chain's CDR3 is CASSPLQGSGANVLTF. The CDR3 DNA reads as TGTGCCAGCAGCCCCTTACAGGGCTCCGGGGCCAACGTCCTGACTTTC. The V gene is TRBV27, the J gene TRBJ2-6; perhaps TRBD1 as D (6 bases). The V end was cut by 6 bases, the J end by 4 bases, with 16 bases between. The CDR3 consists of 16 residues. Germline values: CDR1 MNHEY, CDR2 SMNVEV (reference sequence).

This clonotype was picked up many times. J is TRBJ1-1 and V is TRBV6-5; D gene ambiguous. The CDR3 sequence is 14 residues long. V shed 0 bases and J shed 0 bases, with 5 bases lying between them. Germline V CDR1 and CDR2: MNHEY, SVGAGI. The CDR3 DNA reads as TGTGCCAGCAGTTACTCGAGGCTGAACACTGAAGCTTTCTTT. Residues: CASSYSRLNTEAFF.

This clonotype was seen at least ten times. The chain employs TRBV18 and TRBJ2-6, with TRBD1 as a possible D gene (5 bases). The length of the CDR3 is 17 residues. Germline V CDR1 and CDR2: KGHSH, LQKENI. V lost 4 bases and J lost 3, with 16 bases in between. CDR3 residues: CASSRGSRGLGANVLTF. The CDR3 nucleotides are TGTGCCAGCTCACGGGGTTCTAGGGGCCTTGGGGCCAACGTCCTGACTTTC.

This clonotype was found a few times. The V call is TRBV24-1, the J call TRBJ2-3; D is ambiguous. The CDR3 extends over 14 amino acids. V lost 4 bases, J lost 2 bases, and 9 bases lay in between. Germline assignment: CDR1 KGHDR and CDR2 SFDVKD. The CDR3 here is CATSDPSITDTQYF. The CDR3 region has the DNA TGTGCCACCAGTGACCCTAGTATCACAGATACGCAGTATTTT.

The rearrangement links TRBV3-1 to TRBJ1-5, with D uncertain. The CDR3 length is 16 residues. V was trimmed by 7 bases and J by 0 bases, leaving 16 bases between them. The germline CDR1 and CDR2 sequences are LGHDT and YNNKEL (reference sequence). CDR3 sequence reads: CASTNGGPYSNQPQHF. The CDR3 region has the DNA TGTGCCAGCACCAACGGCGGGCCCTATAGCAATCAGCCCCAGCATTTT.

This clonotype has at least ten counts. The chain combines TRBV7-2 with TRBJ2-7; weak D call: TRBD2 (5 bases). V dropped 4 bases and J dropped 1 base, with 14 bases sitting between them. Germline values: CDR1 SGHTA, CDR2 FQGNSA. The CDR3 has 15 amino acids. This chain's CDR3 is CASSSPDEGSYEQYF. The CDR3 DNA reads TGTGCCAGCAGCTCCCCGGACGAGGGATCCTACGAGCAGTACTTC.

This clonotype has only a few counts. The rearrangement links TRBV11-2 to TRBJ2-5; 7 bases align to TRBD1. CDR3 length: 14 residues. V trimming: 8 bases; J trimming: 3 bases; junction bases outside the gene matches: 9. Germline V gene sequence: CDR1 SGHAT, CDR2 FQNNGV. The CDR3 loop reads CASYRGRGEETQYF. The CDR3 DNA sequence: TGTGCCAGCTACAGGGGCCGCGGCGAAGAGACCCAGTACTTC.

This clonotype was counted at least ten times. This rearrangement joins TRBV2 to TRBJ2-1; 10 bases agree with TRBD2. The V segment lost 3 bases and the J segment 2 bases; nucleotides outside the gene matches: 4. In germline, CDR1 is SNHLY, CDR2 FYNNEI. This CDR3 is 16 amino acids long. CDR3 region: CASSEFLAGAYNEQFF. The CDR3 bases are TGTGCCAGCAGTGAGTTCCTAGCGGGGGCCTACAATGAGCAGTTCTTC.

Only a few counts were recorded for this clonotype. The junction differs from germline at one of its ends, possibly a read error. V is TRBV2 and J is TRBJ1-2; D remains unclear. In germline, CDR1 is SNHLY, CDR2 FYNNEI. The CDR3 is 17 amino acids. CDR3 sequence reads: CASSESRFGRSNYGDTF. The CDR3, as DNA: TGTGCCAGCAGTGAATCGCGGTTCGGACGATCTAACTATGGCGACACCTTC.

The chain recombines TRBV20-1 with TRBJ2-7; D gene uncertain. Germline V lookup: CDR1 DFQATT, CDR2 SNEGSKA (reference sequence). With 0 bases removed from V and 5 bases from J, the gap between germline ends came to 14 bases. The CDR3 sequence is 14 residues long. CDR3 sequence reads: CSAREMGWEDEQYF. The CDR3 nucleotides read TGCAGTGCTAGAGAGATGGGTTGGGAAGACGAGCAGTACTTC.

This clonotype occurred many times. The V and J genes are TRBV5-1 and TRBJ2-5; D uncertain. V was trimmed by 1 base and J by 4 bases, leaving 20 bases between them. CDR1 SGHRS and CDR2 YFSETQ come from the germline V gene. The CDR3 sequence is 17 residues long. CDR3 sequence (DNA): TGCGCCAGCAGCTTGCGGGCCCAGGTCAGGTACGGAGAGACCCAGTACTTC. The encoded protein is CASSLRAQVRYGETQYF.

This rearrangement joins TRBV7-9 to TRBJ1-4; no clear D. The CDR3 length is 13 residues. The germline CDR1 and CDR2 sequences are SEHNR and FQNEAQ (reference sequence). Trimming left V 3 bases short and J 7 bases short, with 9 bases between. This CDR3 reads CASSLAASEKLFF. The CDR3 region has the DNA TGTGCCAGCAGCTTGGCAGCCTCTGAAAAACTGTTTTTT.

This clonotype was counted a few times. The chain carries TRBV12-3 or TRBV12-4 and TRBJ2-4; 9 bases are shared with TRBD2. This CDR3 contains 19 residues. V lost 6 bases, J lost 1 base, and 16 bases stayed unmatched. The CDR3 spells CASSRVSVAGDAAKNIQYF. The CDR3 nucleotides read TGTGCCAGCAGCCGCGTGTCGGTAGCGGGAGATGCGGCCAAAAACATTCAGTACTTC.

A few counts support this clonotype. The chain couples TRBV7-9 to TRBJ1-5, with D possibly TRBD1 on 5 matching bases. With 0 bases removed from V and 4 bases from J, the gap between germline ends came to 10 bases. Germline lookup yields CDR1 SEHNR and CDR2 FQNEAQ (reference sequence). The CDR3 runs 15 residues. The CDR3 region is CASSLAAGPNQPQHF. The CDR3 bases are TGTGCCAGCAGCTTAGCGGCAGGGCCTAATCAGCCCCAGCATTTT.

The rearrangement uses TRBV7-9 and TRBJ2-1; 8 bases align to TRBD2. V was pared by 5 bases and J by 0 bases, with 9 bases of the junction left unmatched. Germline V gives CDR1 SEHNR, CDR2 FQNEAQ (reference sequence). This CDR3 has 17 amino acids. This chain's CDR3 is CASSGRLATLSYNEQFF. CDR3 sequence (DNA): TGTGCCAGCAGCGGTAGACTAGCGACCCTCTCCTACAATGAGCAGTTCTTC.